These 18 T cell receptor beta chains were all obtained from the same sample, sequenced in a study of post-analysis software for immune sequencing data (dated by TCRdb to the mid-2010s). Library preparation was by PCR. The sequencing machine was an Illumina HiSeq 2500. To reduce PCR and sequencing biases, unique molecular identifiers were incorporated into the TCR beta cDNA libraries. In TCRdb, the public reads were trimmed at Q25 with fastp and aligned with MiXCR, with productive beta chains retained. All rows with the same CDR3 protein become a single entry with the most common DNA and genes. This sample is represented by approximately 730,000 distinct CDR3 sequences; roughly 46% of them were singletons. The ten top clones hold over 4.5% of the sample. What the study reported, not specific to this receptor: Four or five TRBV segments, including TRBV5-6, TRBV5-1 and TRBV20-1, were significantly more frequent in patients than controls.

For these receptors, no antigen is known. Sequences were obtained from blood. These receptors all come from a girl aged 5 to 17 with multiple sclerosis.

The V and J genes are TRBV20-1 and TRBJ1-2; D is unresolved. This CDR3 is built from 13 residues. Trimming took 2 bases from V and 4 from J, leaving 11 bases between them. Germline V gene data show CDR1 as DFQATT and CDR2 as SNEGSKA (reference sequence). The CDR3 coding sequence is TGCAGTGCTAGACGAGGAGACCGCTATGGCTACACCTTC. Translation: CSARRGDRYGYTF.

The chain joins TRBV5-6 to TRBJ1-2, with TRBD1 matching over 9 bases. The CDR3 totals 16 residues. V dropped 4 bases and J dropped 8; count of bases not matched to a gene: 15. Per germline, CDR1 SGHDT and CDR2 YYEEEE. The CDR3 loop is CASSPDTSGTGTGYTF. CDR3 nucleotide sequence: TGTGCCAGCAGCCCTGACACGTCCGGGACAGGGACGGGCTACACCTTC. The full variable domain, with the rest looked up from reference TRBV5-6 and TRBJ1-2, is DAGVTQSPTHLIKTRGQQVTLRCSPKSGHDTVSWYQQALGQGPQFIFQYYEEEERQRGNFPDRFSGHQFPNYSSELNVNALLLGDSALYLCASSPDTSGTGTGYTFGSGTRLTVV.

The chain uses TRBV20-1 and TRBJ1-4; TRBD1 aligns across 9 bases. The CDR3 loop spans 13 amino acids. CDR1 is DFQATT, CDR2 SNEGSKA, per germline (reference sequence). V trimming: 7 bases; J trimming: 7 bases; junction bases outside the gene matches: 7. CDR3 sequence reads: CSVPGTGREKLFF. The CDR3 nucleotides are TGCAGTGTTCCCGGGACAGGGCGTGAAAAACTGTTTTTT.

This clonotype was counted only a few times. The chain couples TRBV28 to TRBJ2-3; D might be TRBD1 (6 bases). CDR3 length equals 14 residues. CDR1 MDHEN and CDR2 SYDVKM come from the germline V gene. V was shortened by 2 bases and J by 2 bases, with 8 bases between the two germline ends. CDR3: CASSLGQYTDTQYF. In DNA, the CDR3 is TGTGCCAGCAGTTTAGGACAGTACACAGATACGCAGTATTTT.

This chain connects TRBV11-2 to TRBJ2-3; D is undetermined. Germline V gives CDR1 SGHAT, CDR2 FQNNGV. Trimming removed 2 bases from V and 8 bases from J, with 11 bases in between. The CDR3 loop spans 13 amino acids. CDR3 protein: CASSLRSLGTQYF. Written as DNA, the CDR3 is TGTGCCAGCAGCTTACGTAGCTTAGGTACGCAGTATTTT.

The chain recombines TRBV4-2 with TRBJ1-1; D possibly corresponds to TRBD1 (6 bases). From germline, CDR1 is LGHNA and CDR2 YNFKEQ. The CDR3 runs 16 residues. V was trimmed by 0 bases and J by 0 bases, leaving 11 bases between them. The CDR3 protein is CASSQEEGVLNTEAFF. In nucleotides, the CDR3 is TGTGCCAGCAGCCAAGAGGAGGGGGTCCTGAACACTGAAGCTTTCTTT.

This chain links TRBV7-7 with TRBJ2-7, with D tentatively TRBD1 or TRBD2 (5 bases each). In germline, CDR1 is SSHAT, CDR2 FNYEAQ (reference sequence). This CDR3 spans 13 amino acids. The CDR3 region is CAGRGRCICEQYF. As DNA, the CDR3 is TGTGCTGGCCGGGGACGGTGTATCTGCGAGCAGTACTTC.

This chain connects TRBV7-9 to TRBJ1-2; weak D call: TRBD1 (6 bases). There are 13 residues in the CDR3. Germline V lookup: CDR1 SEHNR, CDR2 FQNEAQ (reference sequence). Trimming took off 5 bases at V and 6 bases at J, with 13 bases between the two ends. DNA for the CDR3: TGTGCCAGCAGCGGCGAACGGGGGCATGGCTACACCTTC. It is translated as CASSGERGHGYTF.

The chain has TRBV7-2 and TRBJ1-2; D gene uncertain. From germline, CDR1 is SGHTA and CDR2 FQGNSA. The CDR3 runs 16 residues. The V gene lost 4 bases and the J gene lost 7 bases, with 22 bases spanning the gap. Written as DNA, the CDR3 is TGTGCCAGCAGCTCCCCTCGAGGGAGCCTTATTGGTGGCTACACCTTC. This encodes CASSSPRGSLIGGYTF.

This chain joins TRBV7-2 and TRBJ1-5, with D possibly being TRBD1 (6 bases). The CDR3 has 15 amino acids. In germline, CDR1 is SGHTA, CDR2 FQGNSA. Trimming stripped 3 bases from V and 4 bases from J, with 13 bases between. The CDR3: CASSFGGGGNQPQHF. The CDR3 DNA sequence: TGTGCCAGCAGCTTCGGGGGCGGTGGGAATCAGCCCCAGCATTTT.

The J gene is TRBJ2-5, the V gene TRBV28; D is possibly TRBD1 (6 bases). The CDR3 extends over 13 amino acids. The ends were cut back, 4 bases at V and 10 bases at J, with 16 bases in the middle. Germline V CDR1 and CDR2: MDHEN, SYDVKM. CDR3 nucleotides: TGTGCCAGCAGTTCGCACAGGGATGACGGCCAGTACTTC. It specifies CASSSHRDDGQYF.

As to this clonotype: Germline is not matched at one junction end, which may reflect a read error. The chain recombines TRBV7-7 with TRBJ2-5; tentative D call: TRBD2 (5 bases). The CDR3 has 14 amino acids. The V gene's germline CDR1 is SSHAT and CDR2 FNYEAQ (reference sequence). The CDR3: CASSSGLPGETQYF. The CDR3 nucleotides read TGTGCTAGCAGCTCCGGACTCCCGGGGGAGACCCAGTACTTC.

This clonotype was seen a handful of times. The J gene is TRBJ1-5, the V gene TRBV5-1; possible D gene TRBD1, 6 bases. The CDR3 has 12 amino acids. Germline V gives CDR1 SGHRS, CDR2 YFSETQ. Trimming took off 6 bases at V and 3 bases at J, with 7 bases between the two ends. CDR3 amino acids: CASNRDNQPQHF. The CDR3 nucleotides read TGCGCCAGCAACAGGGACAATCAGCCCCAGCATTTT.

This clonotype has more than one count but fewer than ten. V and J are TRBV5-1 and TRBJ1-5, with TRBD1 matching 11 bases. This CDR3 region has 18 residues. V lost 4 bases, J lost 2 bases, and 11 bases stayed unmatched. CDR1 is SGHRS, CDR2 YFSETQ, per germline. This chain's CDR3 is CASSPKGQGERGNQPQHF. The DNA of the CDR3 is TGCGCCAGCAGCCCGAAGGGACAGGGGGAAAGGGGCAATCAGCCCCAGCATTTT.

The sample holds a few counts of this clonotype. The J gene is TRBJ2-7, the V gene TRBV11-2, with a weak D call TRBD1 (6 bases). Germline CDR1 SGHAT, CDR2 FQNNGV. V dropped 3 bases and J dropped 3 bases, with 15 bases sitting between them. This CDR3 is built from 15 residues. Here the CDR3 reads CASSFDPTGLYEQYF. In DNA form, the CDR3 reads TGTGCCAGCAGCTTCGACCCGACAGGACTCTACGAGCAGTACTTC.

The V call is TRBV7-9, the J call TRBJ2-3; D ambiguous. Germline CDR1 and CDR2: SEHNR and FQNEAQ (reference sequence). V was trimmed by 1 base and J by 5 bases, leaving 13 bases between them. CDR3 length: 15 residues. CDR3 sequence (DNA): TGTGCCAGCAGCTTAGGGGCCTCGGCTGGAGATACGCAGTATTTT. Amino acid sequence: CASSLGASAGDTQYF.

The gene calls are TRBV2 and TRBJ2-6; 10 bases agree with TRBD1. The germline CDR1 and CDR2 sequences are SNHLY and FYNNEI. V lost 4 bases to trimming and J lost 0 bases; unmatched junction nucleotides: 6. The CDR3 is 18 residues long. CDR3 protein: CASSARTGGFSGANVLTF. Here the CDR3 DNA reads TGTGCCAGCAGTGCCCGGACAGGGGGATTCTCTGGGGCCAACGTCCTGACTTTC.

The V and J genes are TRBV7-2 and TRBJ1-1; no definite D call. CDR1 and CDR2 from the germline V gene are SGHTA and FQGNSA. The germline V and J ends were trimmed by 1 base and 0 bases, with 6 bases remaining between them. CDR3 size: 14 residues. CDR3: CASSLVTLNTEAFF. The CDR3 DNA follows: TGTGCCAGCAGCTTAGTAACTTTGAACACTGAAGCTTTCTTT.